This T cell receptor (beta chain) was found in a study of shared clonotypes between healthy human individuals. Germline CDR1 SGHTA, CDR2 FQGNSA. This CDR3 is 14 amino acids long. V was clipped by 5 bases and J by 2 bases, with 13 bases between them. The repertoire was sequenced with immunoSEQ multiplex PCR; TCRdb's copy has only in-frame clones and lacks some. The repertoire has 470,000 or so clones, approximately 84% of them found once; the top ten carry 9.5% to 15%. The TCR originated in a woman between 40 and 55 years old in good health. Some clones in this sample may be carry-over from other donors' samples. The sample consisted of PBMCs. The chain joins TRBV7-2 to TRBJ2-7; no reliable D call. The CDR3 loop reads CASSAPGSTYEQYF. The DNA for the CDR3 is TGTGCCAGCAGCGCACCCGGGTCCACCTACGAGCAGTACTTC.